Listed below are T cell receptor beta chains from one sample, sequenced in a study of glioma-infiltrating T cells after dendritic cell vaccination. Repertoires were generated with immunoSEQ multiplex PCR, while TCRdb's copy carries only in-frame clones and drops some. The sample contains 55,000 to 75,000 clones, roughly four fifths of which appear only once. The sample was blood, taken after dendritic cell vaccination. The receptors were gathered from a human donor with glioblastoma. The CDR3 runs from the conserved cysteine through the conserved F or W. D genes are given only for firm matches. The size field is filled for only some rows; it gives once, few, many or a size class.

D: TRBD2; size: .; J: TRBJ2-3; V: TRBV7-3; DNA: TGTGCCAGCAGCTTAACGGCGGGGGGCGGCACAGATACGCAGTATTTT; CDR3: CASSLTAGGGTDTQYF
D: TRBD1; size: .; J: TRBJ2-7; V: TRBV4-1; DNA: TGCGCCAGCAGCGCAGGGGGCTTGGTCTACGAGCAGTACTTC; CDR3: CASSAGGLVYEQYF
D: .; size: .; J: TRBJ2-5; V: TRBV5-1; DNA: TGCGCCAGCAGCTTGACAGGAGCGGGGACCCAGTACTTC; CDR3: CASSLTGAGTQYF
D: .; size: few; J: TRBJ2-1; V: TRBV7-3; DNA: TGTGCCAGCAGCTTGGACAGCGAGCAGTTCTTC; CDR3: CASSLDSEQFF
D: .; size: .; J: TRBJ2-7; V: TRBV4-3; DNA: TGCGCCAGCAGCCAACAAACAGGCACCTACGAGCAGTACTTC; CDR3: CASSQQTGTYEQYF
D: TRBD1; size: .; J: TRBJ1-6; V: TRBV6-1; DNA: TGTGCCAGCAGTGGCGACAGGGGCCTTTCACCCCTCCACTTT; CDR3: CASSGDRGLSPLHF
D: .; size: .; J: TRBJ2-1; V: TRBV7-9; DNA: TGTGCCAGCAGCCCGCACGAGGGAGGTGTTCGGAATGAGCAGTTCTTC; CDR3: CASSPHEGGVRNEQFF
D: .; size: .; J: TRBJ2-3; V: TRBV11-1; DNA: TGTGCCAGCAGCTTAGAACCCCGAGTACAGTATTTT; CDR3: CASSLEPRVQYF
D: TRBD1; size: .; J: TRBJ2-5; V: TRBV5-1; DNA: TGCGCCAGCAGCTCGGGACAGGGTTTGGAGACCCAGTACTTC; CDR3: CASSSGQGLETQYF
D: TRBD1; size: few; J: TRBJ2-7; V: TRBV5-8; DNA: TGTGCCAGCAGCTCCTATACCGGGACAGGGTCCTCCTACGAGCAGTACTTC; CDR3: CASSSYTGTGSSYEQYF
D: .; size: .; J: TRBJ1-1; V: TRBV5-4; DNA: TGTGCCAGCAGCTTGTCTCAGGGTCGCACTGAAGCTTTCTTT; CDR3: CASSLSQGRTEAFF
D: TRBD1; size: .; J: TRBJ1-3; V: TRBV9; DNA: TGTGCCAGCAGCCACATGACAGGGGGAAAAGGAAACACCATATATTTT; CDR3: CASSHMTGGKGNTIYF
D: TRBD1; size: .; J: TRBJ2-2; V: TRBV6-4; DNA: TGTGCCAGCAGTGAGACAGGGGGGACAGAGGCCGCCGGGGAGCTGTTTTTT; CDR3: CASSETGGTEAAGELFF
D: .; size: .; J: TRBJ2-5; V: TRBV5-1; DNA: TGCGCCAGCAGCCCCGGAGGTGGTGTGGAGACCCAGTACTTC; CDR3: CASSPGGGVETQYF
D: .; size: .; J: TRBJ2-3; V: TRBV6-5; DNA: TGTGCCAGCAGTTCTAGTACTACGCAGTATTTT; CDR3: CASSSSTTQYF
D: .; size: .; J: TRBJ1-4; V: TRBV19; DNA: TGTGCCAGTAGCCGCGAGAGGGAAAAACTGTTTTTT; CDR3: CASSREREKLFF
D: TRBD1; size: .; J: TRBJ1-2; V: TRBV5-4; DNA: TGTGCCAGCAGCGATCGCTACCGGGACAGGGGAAACTATGGCTACACCTTC; CDR3: CASSDRYRDRGNYGYTF
D: TRBD1; size: few; J: TRBJ1-2; V: TRBV2; DNA: TGTGCCAGCAGTGAAAGACAGGGGCAAGATGGCTACACCTTC; CDR3: CASSERQGQDGYTF
D: .; size: .; J: TRBJ1-6; V: TRBV30; DNA: TGTGCCTGGATGGACCTAGGGGATTCACCCCTCCACTTT; CDR3: CAWMDLGDSPLHF
D: .; size: once; J: TRBJ1-2; V: TRBV11-2; DNA: TGTGCCAGCAGCTTTGGGTACAGGGTCCGTCCTCACTATGGCTACACCTTC; CDR3: CASSFGYRVRPHYGYTF
D: TRBD1; size: .; J: TRBJ1-2; V: TRBV15; DNA: TGTGCCACCAGCGGTGAGACAGGGTCTAACTATGGCTACACCTTC; CDR3: CATSGETGSNYGYTF
D: TRBD1; size: .; J: TRBJ2-2; V: TRBV27; DNA: TGTGCCAGCAGTTTGAACAGGGGCGACACCGGGGAGCTGTTTTTT; CDR3: CASSLNRGDTGELFF
D: .; size: .; J: TRBJ1-6; V: TRBV12-5; DNA: TGTGCTAGTGGTCCCCACCTGGACGGACTGGTCCCTTCACCCCTCCACTTT; CDR3: CASGPHLDGLVPSPLHF
D: TRBD1; size: once; J: TRBJ2-1; V: TRBV10-1; DNA: TGCGCCAGCAGTGAGTCGGACAGGGGTCCGGGGCAGTTCTTC; CDR3: CASSESDRGPGQFF
D: .; size: .; J: TRBJ2-7; V: TRBV11-2; DNA: TGTGCCAGCAGCTTAGAGGTCCAGGGTGAGCAGTACTTC; CDR3: CASSLEVQGEQYF
D: TRBD1; size: .; J: TRBJ1-2; V: TRBV5-1; DNA: TGCGCCAGCAGCTTGACGGGACAGGATGGCTACACCTTC; CDR3: CASSLTGQDGYTF
D: TRBD1; size: .; J: TRBJ1-6; V: TRBV7-2; DNA: TGTGCCAGCAGCGCCCGATTTGGACAGGCCGGGGGGGCACCCCTCCACTTT; CDR3: CASSARFGQAGGAPLHF
D: .; size: .; J: TRBJ1-5; V: TRBV4-2; DNA: TGTGCCAGCAGCCAAGATCGAGGGGAGGGTCAGCCCCAGCATTTT; CDR3: CASSQDRGEGQPQHF
D: TRBD2; size: once; J: TRBJ2-1; V: TRBV7-2; DNA: TGTGCCAGCAGCTCCTACTCCGGGACTAGCGTTTACAATGAGCAGTTCTTC; CDR3: CASSSYSGTSVYNEQFF
D: .; size: .; J: TRBJ1-1; V: TRBV7-9; DNA: TGTGCCAGCAGCTACGGGGGAAGCACTGAAGCTTTCTTT; CDR3: CASSYGGSTEAFF
D: TRBD1; size: .; J: TRBJ1-2; V: TRBV6-5; DNA: TGTGCCAGCAGTACCTCCGGACAGGGGCGCTATGGCTACACCTTC; CDR3: CASSTSGQGRYGYTF
D: TRBD2; size: .; J: TRBJ2-5; V: TRBV4-2; DNA: TGTGCCAGCAGCCAAGAGGGCGGGGGGGCCTCAGAGACCCAGTACTTC; CDR3: CASSQEGGGASETQYF
D: .; size: .; J: TRBJ2-4; V: TRBV19; DNA: TGTGCCAGTAGCCCCCCGGGGGACATTCAGTACTTC; CDR3: CASSPPGDIQYF
D: TRBD1; size: .; J: TRBJ2-7; V: TRBV7-9; DNA: TGTGCCAGCAGCGTATCCGGGACAGGCTACGAGCAGTACTTC; CDR3: CASSVSGTGYEQYF
D: .; size: .; J: TRBJ1-2; V: TRBV30; DNA: TGTGCCTGGAGTGTACCCCGCCGGTTTATGGGCTACACCTTC; CDR3: CAWSVPRRFMGYTF
D: .; size: .; J: TRBJ1-4; V: TRBV2; DNA: TGTGCCAGCAATCCGCCGAGCAATGAAAAACTGTTTTTT; CDR3: CASNPPSNEKLFF
D: .; size: .; J: TRBJ1-1; V: TRBV15; DNA: TGTGCCACCAGCAGAGTTTACGGGATGAACACTGAAGCTTTCTTT; CDR3: CATSRVYGMNTEAFF
D: TRBD1; size: once; J: TRBJ2-3; V: TRBV11-3; DNA: TGTGCCAGCAGCTTAGGTGTTTATTTGGCGGACAGGGACTCAGATACGCAGTATTTT; CDR3: CASSLGVYLADRDSDTQYF
D: TRBD1; size: .; J: TRBJ2-1; V: TRBV6-1; DNA: TGTGCCAGCACCCCGGGCAGGGGGCTCTACAATGAGCAGTTCTTC; CDR3: CASTPGRGLYNEQFF
D: .; size: .; J: TRBJ1-6; V: TRBV19; DNA: TGTGCCAGTGGGGCTATTAATTCACCCCTCCACTTT; CDR3: CASGAINSPLHF
D: TRBD1; size: once; J: TRBJ2-1; V: TRBV11-1; DNA: TGTGCCAGCAGCTTAGCTGCCGGACAGGTATACAATGAGCAGTTCTTC; CDR3: CASSLAAGQVYNEQFF